The source of this T cell receptor beta chain is a study of cytomegalovirus exposure and HLA in healthy donors. With 60 Vbeta and 13 Jbeta primers, the PCR was carried out. Sequencing was performed with immunoSEQ multiplex PCR; in TCRdb, only in-frame clones are kept and a portion is missing. In total, the table holds around 65,000 clones. Study-wide results and limits: For most TCR sequences rarity was the rule, although some public TCRs occurred in many donors. Within an earlier analysis, most TCR beta V segments proved productive either about 90% or about 30% of the time. In a later analysis, compared with equally common non-associated chains, HLA-associated beta chains were more expanded.

V lost 0 bases and J 5 bases, leaving 8 bases between the germline ends. CDR3 length equals 13 residues. The germline gives CDR1 SGHRS, CDR2 YFSETQ. Remarks on this clone: Its specificity is unknown.

What was sequenced was PBMCs. The rearrangement links TRBV5-1 to TRBJ1-1, with D possibly being TRBD1 (5 bases). The TCR comes from a boy between 10 and 17 years old in good health and CMV-seronegative. CDR3 loop: CASSLEQGTEAFF. The CDR3 nucleotides are TGCGCCAGCAGCTTGGAGCAGGGTACTGAAGCTTTCTTT. The full variable domain, completed using reference TRBV5-1 and TRBJ1-1, is KAGVTQTPRYLIKTRGQQVTLSCSPISGHRSVSWYQQTPGQGLQFLFEYFSETQRNKGNFPGRFSGRQFSNSRSEMNVSTLELGDSALYLCASSLEQGTEAFFGQGTRLTVV.